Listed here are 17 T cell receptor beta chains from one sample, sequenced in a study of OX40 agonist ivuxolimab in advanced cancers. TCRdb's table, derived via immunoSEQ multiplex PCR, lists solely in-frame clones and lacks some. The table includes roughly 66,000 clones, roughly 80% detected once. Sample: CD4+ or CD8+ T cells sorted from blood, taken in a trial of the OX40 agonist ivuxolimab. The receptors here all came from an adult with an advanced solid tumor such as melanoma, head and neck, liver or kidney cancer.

The CDR3 bases are TGTGCCAGCAGTGAAACAGGGAACGAGCAGTACGTC. It yields the protein CASSETGNEQYV. This chain joins TRBV2 and TRBJ2-7; possible D gene TRBD1, 6 bases. Germline V gene data show CDR1 as SNHLY and CDR2 as FYNNEI. Trimming took 2 bases from V and 5 from J, leaving 7 bases between them. The CDR3 contains 12 residues.

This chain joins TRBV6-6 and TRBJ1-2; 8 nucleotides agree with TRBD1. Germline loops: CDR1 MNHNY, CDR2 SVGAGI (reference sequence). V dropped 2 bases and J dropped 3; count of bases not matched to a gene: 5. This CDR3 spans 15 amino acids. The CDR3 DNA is TGTGCCAGCAGTTACGGACAGGGTAGGGACTATGGCTACACCTTC. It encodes CASSYGQGRDYGYTF.

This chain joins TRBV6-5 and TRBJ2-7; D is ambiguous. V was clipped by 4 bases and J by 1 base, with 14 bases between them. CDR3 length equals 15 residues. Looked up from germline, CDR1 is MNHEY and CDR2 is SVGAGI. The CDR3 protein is CASSSGSLGSYEQYF. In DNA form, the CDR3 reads TGTGCCAGCAGTTCTGGCTCCCTGGGGTCCTACGAGCAGTACTTC.

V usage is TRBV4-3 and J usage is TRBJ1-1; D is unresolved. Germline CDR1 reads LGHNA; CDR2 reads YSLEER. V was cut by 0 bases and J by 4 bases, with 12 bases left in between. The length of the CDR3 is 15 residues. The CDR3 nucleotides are TGCGCCAGCAGCCAAGATCTTGGAGGTGGCACTGAAGCTTTCTTT. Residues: CASSQDLGGGTEAFF.

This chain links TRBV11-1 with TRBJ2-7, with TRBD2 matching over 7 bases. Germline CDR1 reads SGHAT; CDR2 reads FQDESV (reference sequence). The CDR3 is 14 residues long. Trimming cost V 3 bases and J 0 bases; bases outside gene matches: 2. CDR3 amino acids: CASSFGGDSYEQYV. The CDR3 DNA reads TGTGCCAGCAGCTTTGGGGGGGACTCCTACGAGCAGTACGTC.

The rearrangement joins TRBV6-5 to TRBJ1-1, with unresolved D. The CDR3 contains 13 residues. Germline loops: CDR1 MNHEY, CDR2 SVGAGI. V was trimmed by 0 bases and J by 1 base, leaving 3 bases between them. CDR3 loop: CASSYSKNTEAFF. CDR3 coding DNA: TGTGCCAGCAGTTACTCGAAGAACACTGAAGCTTTCTTT.

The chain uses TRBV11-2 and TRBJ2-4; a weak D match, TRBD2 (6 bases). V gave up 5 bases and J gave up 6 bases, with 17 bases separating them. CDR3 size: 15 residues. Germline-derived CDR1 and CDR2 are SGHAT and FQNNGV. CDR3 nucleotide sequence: TGTGCCAGCAGCCCAAGCCGGCTAGCGTCAAACATTCAGTACTTC. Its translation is CASSPSRLASNIQYF.

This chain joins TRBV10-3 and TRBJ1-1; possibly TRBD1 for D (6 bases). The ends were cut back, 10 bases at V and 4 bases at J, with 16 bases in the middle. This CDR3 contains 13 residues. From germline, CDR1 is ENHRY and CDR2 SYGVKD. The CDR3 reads CATKTGLSTEAFF. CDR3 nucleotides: TGTGCCACCAAGACAGGACTGAGCACTGAAGCTTTCTTT.

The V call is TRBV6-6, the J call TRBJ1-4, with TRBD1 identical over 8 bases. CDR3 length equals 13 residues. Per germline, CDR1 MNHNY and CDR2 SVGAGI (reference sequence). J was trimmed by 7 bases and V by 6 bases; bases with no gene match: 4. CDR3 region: CASRLDRGEKLFF. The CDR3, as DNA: TGTGCCAGCAGACTAGACAGGGGTGAAAAACTGTTTTTT.

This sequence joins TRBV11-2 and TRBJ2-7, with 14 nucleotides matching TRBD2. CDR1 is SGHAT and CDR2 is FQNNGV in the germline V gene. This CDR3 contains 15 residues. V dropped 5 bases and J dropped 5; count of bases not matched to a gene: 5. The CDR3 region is CASSLETSGRDEQYF. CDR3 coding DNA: TGTGCCAGCAGCCTGGAGACTAGCGGGAGGGACGAGCAGTACTTC.

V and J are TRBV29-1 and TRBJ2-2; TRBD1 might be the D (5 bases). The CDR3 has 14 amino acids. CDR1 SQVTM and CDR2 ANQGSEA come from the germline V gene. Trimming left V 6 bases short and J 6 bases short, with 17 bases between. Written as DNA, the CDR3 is TGCAGCGTCAGCCAGAACCAGGGTTCCGGGGAGCTGTTTTTT. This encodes CSVSQNQGSGELFF.

CDR3 sequence reads: CASSLQEGYGYTF. The CDR3 DNA reads as TGTGCCAGCAGTTTACAGGAGGGTTATGGCTACACCTTC. V usage is TRBV28 and J usage is TRBJ1-2; D gene uncertain. CDR3 size: 13 residues. V lost 2 bases, J lost 5 bases, and 9 bases lay in between. Germline CDR1 is MDHEN and CDR2 is SYDVKM.

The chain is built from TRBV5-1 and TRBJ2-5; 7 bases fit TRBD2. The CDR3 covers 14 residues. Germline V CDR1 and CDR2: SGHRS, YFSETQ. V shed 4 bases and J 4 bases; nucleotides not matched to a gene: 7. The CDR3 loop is CASSSGGVLETQYF. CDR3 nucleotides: TGCGCCAGCAGCAGTGGGGGGGTCCTAGAGACCCAGTACTTC.

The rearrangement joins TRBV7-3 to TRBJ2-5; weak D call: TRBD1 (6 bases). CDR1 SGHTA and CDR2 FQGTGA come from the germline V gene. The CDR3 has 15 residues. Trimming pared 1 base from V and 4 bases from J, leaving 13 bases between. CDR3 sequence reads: CASSLSPQGRETQYF. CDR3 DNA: TGTGCCAGCAGCTTAAGCCCACAGGGCCGAGAGACCCAGTACTTC.

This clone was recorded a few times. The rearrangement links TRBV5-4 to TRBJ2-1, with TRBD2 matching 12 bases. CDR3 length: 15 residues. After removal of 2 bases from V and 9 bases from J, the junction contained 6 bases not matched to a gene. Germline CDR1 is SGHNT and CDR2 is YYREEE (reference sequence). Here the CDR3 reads CASSFLAGGPGEQFF. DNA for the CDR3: TGTGCCAGCAGCTTTCTAGCGGGGGGGCCCGGTGAGCAGTTCTTC.

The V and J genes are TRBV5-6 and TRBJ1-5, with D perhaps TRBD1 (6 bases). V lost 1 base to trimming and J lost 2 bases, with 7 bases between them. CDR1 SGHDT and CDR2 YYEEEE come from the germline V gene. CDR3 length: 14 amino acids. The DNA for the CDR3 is TGTGCCAGCAGCTTGAGGGGGGGCAATCAGCCCCAGCATTTT. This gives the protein CASSLRGGNQPQHF. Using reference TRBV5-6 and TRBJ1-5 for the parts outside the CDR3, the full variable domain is DAGVTQSPTHLIKTRGQQVTLRCSPKSGHDTVSWYQQALGQGPQFIFQYYEEEERQRGNFPDRFSGHQFPNYSSELNVNALLLGDSALYLCASSLRGGNQPQHFGDGTRLSIL.

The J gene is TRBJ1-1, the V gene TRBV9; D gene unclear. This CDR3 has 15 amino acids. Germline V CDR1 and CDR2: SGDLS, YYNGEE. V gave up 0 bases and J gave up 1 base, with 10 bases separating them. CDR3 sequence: CASSVDPIGNTEAFF. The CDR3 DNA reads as TGTGCCAGCAGCGTAGATCCGATTGGGAACACTGAAGCTTTCTTT.